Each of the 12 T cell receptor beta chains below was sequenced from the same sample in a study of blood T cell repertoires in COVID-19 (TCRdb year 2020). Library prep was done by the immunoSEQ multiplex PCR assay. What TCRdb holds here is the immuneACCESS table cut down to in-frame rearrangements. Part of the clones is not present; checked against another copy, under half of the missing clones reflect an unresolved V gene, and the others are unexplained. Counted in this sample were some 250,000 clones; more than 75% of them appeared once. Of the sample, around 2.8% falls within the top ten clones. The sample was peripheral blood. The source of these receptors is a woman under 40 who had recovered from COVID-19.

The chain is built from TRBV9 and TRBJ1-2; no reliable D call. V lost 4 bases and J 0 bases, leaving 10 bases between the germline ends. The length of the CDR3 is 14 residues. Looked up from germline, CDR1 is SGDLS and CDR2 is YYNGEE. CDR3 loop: CASSRSRANYGYTF. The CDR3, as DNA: TGTGCCAGCAGCAGATCGAGAGCTAACTATGGCTACACCTTC.

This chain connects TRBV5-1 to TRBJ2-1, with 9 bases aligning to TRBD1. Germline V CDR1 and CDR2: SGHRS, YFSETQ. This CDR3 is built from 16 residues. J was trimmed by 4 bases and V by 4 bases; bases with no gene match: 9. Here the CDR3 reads CASSIGQGPVYNEQFF. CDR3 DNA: TGCGCCAGCAGCATCGGACAGGGGCCTGTGTACAATGAGCAGTTCTTC.

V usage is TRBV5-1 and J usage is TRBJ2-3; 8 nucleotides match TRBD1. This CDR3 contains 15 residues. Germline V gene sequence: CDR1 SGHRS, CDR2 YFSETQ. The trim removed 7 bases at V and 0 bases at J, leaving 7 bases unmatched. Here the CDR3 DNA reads TGCGCCAGCCTCGCGCAGGGGGCGAGCACAGATACGCAGTATTTT. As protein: CASLAQGASTDTQYF.

CDR3 in amino acids: CASTPQGQQYF. The CDR3 nucleotides are TGTGCCAGCACCCCCCAGGGACAACAGTACTTC. The chain recombines TRBV2 with TRBJ2-7, with a tentative D call TRBD1 (6 bases). Germline lookup yields CDR1 SNHLY and CDR2 FYNNEI. Between the trimmed V and J ends, which lost 7 bases and 10 bases, there was a span of 14 bases. CDR3 length: 11 amino acids. Full variable domain (remainder filled in from reference TRBV2 and TRBJ2-7): EPEVTQTPSHQVTQMGQEVILRCVPISNHLYFYWYRQILGQKVEFLVSFYNNEISEKSEIFDDQFSVERPDGSNFTLKIRSTKLEDSAMYFCASTPQGQQYFGPGTRLTVT.

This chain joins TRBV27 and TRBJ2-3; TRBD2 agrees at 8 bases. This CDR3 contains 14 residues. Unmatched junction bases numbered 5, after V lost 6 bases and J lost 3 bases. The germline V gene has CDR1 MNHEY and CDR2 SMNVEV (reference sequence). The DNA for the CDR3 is TGTGCCAGCAGGAAACTAGCGGCGACAGATACGCAGTATTTT. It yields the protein CASRKLAATDTQYF.

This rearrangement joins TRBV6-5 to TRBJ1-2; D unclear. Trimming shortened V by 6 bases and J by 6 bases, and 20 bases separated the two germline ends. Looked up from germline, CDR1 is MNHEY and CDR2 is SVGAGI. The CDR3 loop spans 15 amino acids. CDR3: CASRPGRSPWNGYTF. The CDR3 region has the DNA TGTGCCAGCAGGCCGGGGAGGTCCCCGTGGAATGGCTACACCTTC.

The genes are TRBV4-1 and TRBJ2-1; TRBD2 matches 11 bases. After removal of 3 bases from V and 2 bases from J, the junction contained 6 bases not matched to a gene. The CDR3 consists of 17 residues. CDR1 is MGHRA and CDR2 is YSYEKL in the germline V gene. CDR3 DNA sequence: TGCGCCAGCAGCCACTCGATTAGCGGGGGGGCCTACAATGAGCAGTTCTTC. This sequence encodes CASSHSISGGAYNEQFF.

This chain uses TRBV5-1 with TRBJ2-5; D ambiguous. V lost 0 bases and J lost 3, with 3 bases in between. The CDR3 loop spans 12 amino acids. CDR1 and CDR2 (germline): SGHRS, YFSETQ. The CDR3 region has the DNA TGCGCCAGCAGCTTGGGTAAAGAGACCCAGTACTTC. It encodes CASSLGKETQYF.

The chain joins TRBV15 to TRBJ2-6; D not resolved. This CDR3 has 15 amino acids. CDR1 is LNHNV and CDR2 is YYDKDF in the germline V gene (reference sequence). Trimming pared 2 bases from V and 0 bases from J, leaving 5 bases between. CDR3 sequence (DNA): TGTGCCACCAGCAGACCTCGCTCTGGGGCCAACGTCCTGACTTTC. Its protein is CATSRPRSGANVLTF.

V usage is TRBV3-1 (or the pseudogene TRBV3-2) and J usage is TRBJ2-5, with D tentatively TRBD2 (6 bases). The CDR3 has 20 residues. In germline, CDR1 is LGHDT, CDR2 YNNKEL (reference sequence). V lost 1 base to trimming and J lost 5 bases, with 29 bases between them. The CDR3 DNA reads TGTGCCAGCAGCCAAGCGGTCGCGGGATACAACCGTGACAGATCGGAGACCCAGTACTTC. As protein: CASSQAVAGYNRDRSETQYF.

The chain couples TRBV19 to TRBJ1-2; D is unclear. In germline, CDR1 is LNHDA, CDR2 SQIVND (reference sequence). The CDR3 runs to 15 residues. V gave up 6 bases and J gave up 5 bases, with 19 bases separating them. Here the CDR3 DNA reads TGTGCCAGTAGCCCGAGGATCGAAAAAAGTTATGGCTACACCTTC. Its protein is CASSPRIEKSYGYTF.

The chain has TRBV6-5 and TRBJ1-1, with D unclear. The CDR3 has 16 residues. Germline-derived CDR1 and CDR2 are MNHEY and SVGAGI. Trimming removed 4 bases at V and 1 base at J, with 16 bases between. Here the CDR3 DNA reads TGTGCCAGCAGTTCACGGACTAAGGGAAGGAACACTGAAGCTTTCTTT. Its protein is CASSSRTKGRNTEAFF.